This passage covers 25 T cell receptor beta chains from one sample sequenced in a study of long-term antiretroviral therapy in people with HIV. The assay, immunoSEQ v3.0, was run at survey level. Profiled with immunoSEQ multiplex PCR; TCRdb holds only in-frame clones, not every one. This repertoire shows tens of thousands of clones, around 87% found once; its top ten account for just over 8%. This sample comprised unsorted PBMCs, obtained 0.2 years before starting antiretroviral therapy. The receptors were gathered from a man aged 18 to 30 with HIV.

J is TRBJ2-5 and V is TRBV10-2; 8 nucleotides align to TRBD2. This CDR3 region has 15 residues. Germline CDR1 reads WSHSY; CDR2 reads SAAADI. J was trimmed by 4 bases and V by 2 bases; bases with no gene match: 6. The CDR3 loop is CASSEVGLVGETQYF. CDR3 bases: TGCGCCAGCAGTGAGGTGGGACTAGTTGGAGAGACCCAGTACTTC.

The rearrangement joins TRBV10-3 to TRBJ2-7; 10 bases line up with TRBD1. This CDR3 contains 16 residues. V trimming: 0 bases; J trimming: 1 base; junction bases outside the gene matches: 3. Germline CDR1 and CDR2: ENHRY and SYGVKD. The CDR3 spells CAISESRDRGSYEQYF. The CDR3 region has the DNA TGTGCCATCAGTGAGTCTCGGGACAGGGGTTCCTACGAGCAGTACTTC.

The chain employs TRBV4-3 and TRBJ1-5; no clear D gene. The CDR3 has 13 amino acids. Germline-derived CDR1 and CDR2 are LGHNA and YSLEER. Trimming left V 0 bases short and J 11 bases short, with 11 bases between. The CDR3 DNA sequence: TGCGCCAGCAGCCAAGACGTAGGCTTCTCCCAGCATTTT. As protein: CASSQDVGFSQHF.

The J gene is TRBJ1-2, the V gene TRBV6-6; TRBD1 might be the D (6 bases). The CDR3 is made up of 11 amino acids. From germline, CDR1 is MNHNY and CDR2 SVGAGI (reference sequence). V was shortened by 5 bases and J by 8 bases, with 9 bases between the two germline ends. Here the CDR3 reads CASSDGGGYTF. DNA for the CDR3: TGTGCCAGCAGTGACGGGGGCGGCTACACCTTC.

The DNA for the CDR3 is TGTGCCACCAGCTCCGACAGAACCTATAGCACAGATACGCAGTATTTT. It is translated as CATSSDRTYSTDTQYF. This rearrangement joins TRBV15 to TRBJ2-3, with D perhaps TRBD1 (5 bases). This CDR3 region has 16 residues. The V end lost 5 bases, the J end lost 0 bases, and 15 bases lay between the germline ends. CDR1 and CDR2 (germline): LNHNV, YYDKDF (reference sequence).

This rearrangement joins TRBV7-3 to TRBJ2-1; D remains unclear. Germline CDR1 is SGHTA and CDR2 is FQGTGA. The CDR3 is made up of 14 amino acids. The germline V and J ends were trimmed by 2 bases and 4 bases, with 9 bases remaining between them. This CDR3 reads CASSLGVNYNEQFF. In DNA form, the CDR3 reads TGTGCCAGCAGCTTAGGAGTAAATTACAATGAGCAGTTCTTC.

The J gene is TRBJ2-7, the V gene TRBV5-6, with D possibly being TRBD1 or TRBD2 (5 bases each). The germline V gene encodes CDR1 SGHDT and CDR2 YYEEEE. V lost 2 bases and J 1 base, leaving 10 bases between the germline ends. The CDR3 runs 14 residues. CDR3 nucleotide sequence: TGTGCCAGCAGCTTTCCGGGACGGTCCTACGAGCAGTACTTC. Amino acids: CASSFPGRSYEQYF.

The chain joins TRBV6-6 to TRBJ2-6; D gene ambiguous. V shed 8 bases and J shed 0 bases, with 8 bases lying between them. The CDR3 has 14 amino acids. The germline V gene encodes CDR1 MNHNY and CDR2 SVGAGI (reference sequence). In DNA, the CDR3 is TGTGCCAGCCCGCTTGGCTCTGGGGCCAACGTCCTGACTTTC. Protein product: CASPLGSGANVLTF.

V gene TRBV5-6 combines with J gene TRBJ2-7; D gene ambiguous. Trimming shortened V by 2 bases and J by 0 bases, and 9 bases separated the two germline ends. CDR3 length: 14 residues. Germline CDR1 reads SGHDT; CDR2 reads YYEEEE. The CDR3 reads CASSFSLFSYEQYF. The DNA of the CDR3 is TGTGCCAGCAGCTTCTCCCTTTTCTCCTACGAGCAGTACTTC.

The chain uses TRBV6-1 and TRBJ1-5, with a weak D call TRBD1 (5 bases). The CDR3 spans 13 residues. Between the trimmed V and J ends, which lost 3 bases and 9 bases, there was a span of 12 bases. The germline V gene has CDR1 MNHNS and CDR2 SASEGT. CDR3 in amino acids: CASSDGNGGPQHF. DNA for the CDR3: TGTGCCAGCAGTGACGGCAACGGGGGGCCCCAGCATTTT.

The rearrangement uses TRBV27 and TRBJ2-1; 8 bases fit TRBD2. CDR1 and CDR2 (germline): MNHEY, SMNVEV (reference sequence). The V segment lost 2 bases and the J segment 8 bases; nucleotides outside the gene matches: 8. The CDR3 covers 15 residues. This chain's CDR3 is CASSLRTSYTDEQFF. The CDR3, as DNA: TGTGCCAGCAGTTTAAGGACTAGCTACACCGATGAGCAGTTCTTC.

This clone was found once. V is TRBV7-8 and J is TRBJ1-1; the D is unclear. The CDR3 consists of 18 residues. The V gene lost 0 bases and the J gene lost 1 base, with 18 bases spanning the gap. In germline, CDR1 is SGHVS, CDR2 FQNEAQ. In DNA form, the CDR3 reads TGTGCCAGCAGCTTAGCGCTGTGGCACTCAGGTGCGAACACTGAAGCTTTCTTT. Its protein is CASSLALWHSGANTEAFF.

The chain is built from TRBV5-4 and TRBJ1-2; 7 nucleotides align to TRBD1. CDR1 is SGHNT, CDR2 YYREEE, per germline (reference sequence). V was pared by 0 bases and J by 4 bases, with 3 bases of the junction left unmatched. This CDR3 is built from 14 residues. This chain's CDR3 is CASSLGTGTYGYTF. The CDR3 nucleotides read TGTGCCAGCAGCTTGGGGACAGGAACCTATGGCTACACCTTC.

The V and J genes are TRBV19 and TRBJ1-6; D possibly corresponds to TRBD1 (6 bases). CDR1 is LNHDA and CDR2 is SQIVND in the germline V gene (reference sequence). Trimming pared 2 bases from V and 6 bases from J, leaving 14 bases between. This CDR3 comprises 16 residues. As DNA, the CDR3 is TGTGCCAGTAGTATAAACAGGGCGGAGGCTAATTCACCCCTCCACTTT. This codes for CASSINRAEANSPLHF.

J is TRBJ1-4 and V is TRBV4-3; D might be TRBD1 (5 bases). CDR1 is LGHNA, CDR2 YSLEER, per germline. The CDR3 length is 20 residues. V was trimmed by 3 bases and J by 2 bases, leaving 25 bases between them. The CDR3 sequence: CASSQALPGLTSSTNEKLFF. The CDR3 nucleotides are TGCGCCAGCAGCCAGGCCTTACCGGGACTTACTTCTAGCACTAATGAAAAACTGTTTTTT.

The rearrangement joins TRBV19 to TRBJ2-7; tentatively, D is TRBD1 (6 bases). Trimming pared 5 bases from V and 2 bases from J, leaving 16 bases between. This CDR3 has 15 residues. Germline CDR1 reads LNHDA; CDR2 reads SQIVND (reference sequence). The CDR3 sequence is CASSLGQSDTYEQYF. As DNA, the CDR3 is TGTGCCAGTAGTCTCGGACAGTCAGACACCTACGAGCAGTACTTC.

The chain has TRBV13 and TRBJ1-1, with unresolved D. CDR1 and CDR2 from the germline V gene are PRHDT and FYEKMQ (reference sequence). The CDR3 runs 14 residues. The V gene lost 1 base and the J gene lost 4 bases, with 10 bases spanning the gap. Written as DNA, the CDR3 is TGTGCCAGCAGCTTAGAGCGCCGTGTCACTGAAGCTTTCTTT. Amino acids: CASSLERRVTEAFF.

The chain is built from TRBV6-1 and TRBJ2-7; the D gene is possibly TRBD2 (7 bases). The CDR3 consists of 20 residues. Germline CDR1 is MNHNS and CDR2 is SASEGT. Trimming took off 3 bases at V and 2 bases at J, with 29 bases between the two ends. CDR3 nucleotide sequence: TGTGCCAGCAGTGATCCCTTGGGGGGGCCTCAAACCTTACTACCCTACGAGCAGTACTTC. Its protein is CASSDPLGGPQTLLPYEQYF.

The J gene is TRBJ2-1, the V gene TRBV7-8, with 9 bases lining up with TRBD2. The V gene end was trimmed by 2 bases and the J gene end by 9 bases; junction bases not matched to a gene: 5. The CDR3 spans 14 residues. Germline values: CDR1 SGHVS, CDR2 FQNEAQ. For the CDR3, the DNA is TGTGCCAGCAGCTTAACTAGCGGGTCCGGTGAGCAGTTCTTC. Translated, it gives CASSLTSGSGEQFF. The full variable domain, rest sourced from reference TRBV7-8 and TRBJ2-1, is GAGVSQSPRYKVAKRGQDVALRCDPISGHVSLFWYQQALGQGPEFLTYFQNEAQLDKSGLPSDRFFAERPEGSVSTLKIQRTQQEDSAVYLCASSLTSGSGEQFFGPGTRLTVL.

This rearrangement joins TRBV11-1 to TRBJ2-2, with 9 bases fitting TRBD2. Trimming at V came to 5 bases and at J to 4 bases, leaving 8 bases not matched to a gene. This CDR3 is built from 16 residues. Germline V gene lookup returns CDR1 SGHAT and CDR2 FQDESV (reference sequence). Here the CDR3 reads CASSVESLAGTGELFF. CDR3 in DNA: TGTGCCAGCAGCGTAGAATCACTAGCGGGCACCGGGGAGCTGTTTTTT.

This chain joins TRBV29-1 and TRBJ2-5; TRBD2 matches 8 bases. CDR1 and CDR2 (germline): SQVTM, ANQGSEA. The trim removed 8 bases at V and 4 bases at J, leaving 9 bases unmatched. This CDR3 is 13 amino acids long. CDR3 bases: TGCAGCCACTCGGGGGGGTACGGAGAGACCCAGTACTTC. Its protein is CSHSGGYGETQYF. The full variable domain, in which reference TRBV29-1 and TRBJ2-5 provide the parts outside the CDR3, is SAVISQKPSRDICQRGTSLTIQCQVDSQVTMMFWYRQQPGQSLTLIATANQGSEATYESGFVIDKFPISRPNLTFSTLTVSNMSPEDSSIYLCSHSGGYGETQYFGPGTRLLVL.

The CDR3 region is CASSFRDEAFF. In DNA, the CDR3 is TGTGCCAGCAGCTTTAGGGATGAAGCTTTCTTT. The V gene is TRBV7-8, the J gene TRBJ1-1; unclear D gene. V was cut by 3 bases and J by 7 bases, with 6 bases left in between. This CDR3 spans 11 amino acids. The germline CDR1 and CDR2 sequences are SGHVS and FQNEAQ.

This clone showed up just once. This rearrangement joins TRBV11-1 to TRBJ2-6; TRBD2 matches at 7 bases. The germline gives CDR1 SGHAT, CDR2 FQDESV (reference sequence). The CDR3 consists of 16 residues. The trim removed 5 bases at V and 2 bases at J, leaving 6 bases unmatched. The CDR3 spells CASSHRGSTGANVLTF. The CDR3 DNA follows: TGTGCCAGCAGCCACCGCGGGAGTACTGGGGCCAACGTCCTGACTTTC. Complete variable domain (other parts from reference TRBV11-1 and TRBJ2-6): EAEVAQSPRYKITEKSQAVAFWCDPISGHATLYWYRQILGQGPELLVQFQDESVVDDSQLPKDRFSAERLKGVDSTLKIQPAELGDSAMYLCASSHRGSTGANVLTFGAGSRLTVL.

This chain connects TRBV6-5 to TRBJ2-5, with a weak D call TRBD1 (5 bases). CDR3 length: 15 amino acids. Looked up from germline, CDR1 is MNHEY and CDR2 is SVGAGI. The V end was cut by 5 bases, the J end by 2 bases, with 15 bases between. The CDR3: CASSKLSGWQETQYF. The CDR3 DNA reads TGTGCCAGCAGTAAATTATCAGGGTGGCAAGAGACCCAGTACTTC.

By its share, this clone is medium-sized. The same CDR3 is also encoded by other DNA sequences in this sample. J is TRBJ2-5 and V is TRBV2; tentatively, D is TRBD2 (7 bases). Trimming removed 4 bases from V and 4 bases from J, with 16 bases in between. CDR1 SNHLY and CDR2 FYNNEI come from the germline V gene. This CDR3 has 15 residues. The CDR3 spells CASSGGGGAGETQYF. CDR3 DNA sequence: TGTGCCAGCAGTGGAGGCGGGGGCGCGGGAGAGACCCAGTACTTC.